These 22 T cell receptor beta chains share one sample of origin, sequenced in a study of blood T cell repertoires in COVID-19. Data came from immunoSEQ multiplex PCR; TCRdb stores just in-frame clones and leaves some out. The sample records approximately 500,000 clones, about 89% being singletons. Sequencing used peripheral blood. These receptors came from a woman in her forties or fifties with COVID-19, enrolled during active disease.

The chain has TRBV5-1 and TRBJ2-3; 10 positions match TRBD1. V lost 3 bases and J lost 5; bases outside the gene matches: 9. There are 16 residues in the CDR3. Germline values: CDR1 SGHRS, CDR2 YFSETQ. This CDR3 reads CASSSSGTGAGDTQYF. For the CDR3, the DNA is TGCGCCAGCAGCTCCTCCGGGACAGGGGCTGGAGATACGCAGTATTTT.

J is TRBJ1-4 and V is TRBV7-2; 8 bases align to TRBD1. The CDR3 length is 19 residues. The V segment lost 5 bases and the J segment 2 bases; nucleotides outside the gene matches: 16. From germline, CDR1 is SGHTA and CDR2 FQGNSA. The CDR3 DNA follows: TGTGCCAGCAGCCCCCTCCTAGGGCAGGGGGCATGGACTAATGAAAAACTGTTTTTT. Protein sequence: CASSPLLGQGAWTNEKLFF.

The V and J genes are TRBV7-9 and TRBJ1-4; TRBD1 matches at 7 bases. The germline V gene encodes CDR1 SEHNR and CDR2 FQNEAQ (reference sequence). The junction had 7 bases not matched to a gene; V was cut back by 1 base and J by 8 bases. This CDR3 has 15 residues. In DNA form, the CDR3 reads TGTGCCAGCAGCTTAGACAGGGGTGGACCCGAAAAACTGTTTTTT. Encoded protein: CASSLDRGGPEKLFF. Looking up the rest from reference TRBV7-9 and TRBJ1-4 gives the full variable domain: DTGVSQNPRHKITKRGQNVTFRCDPISEHNRLYWYRQTLGQGPEFLTYFQNEAQLEKSRLLSDRFSAERPKGSFSTLEIQRTEQGDSAMYLCASSLDRGGPEKLFFGSGTQLSVL.

V is TRBV29-1 and J is TRBJ2-3; 10 bases align to TRBD1. Germline assignment: CDR1 SQVTM and CDR2 ANQGSEA. The CDR3 runs to 14 residues. Unmatched junction bases numbered 5, after V lost 5 bases and J lost 3 bases. CDR3 in amino acids: CSVKRDRGTDTQYF. The CDR3 DNA sequence: TGCAGCGTTAAAAGGGACAGGGGAACAGATACGCAGTATTTT.

The chain couples TRBV7-8 to TRBJ1-5; no definite D call. This CDR3 comprises 13 residues. Per the germline V gene, CDR1 is SGHVS and CDR2 is FQNEAQ. With 5 bases removed from V and 7 bases from J, the gap between germline ends came to 12 bases. CDR3 sequence: CASSISGDQPQHF. CDR3 nucleotide sequence: TGTGCCAGCAGCATATCTGGAGACCAGCCCCAGCATTTT.

This clone was recorded a few times. The rearrangement uses TRBV11-2 and TRBJ2-7; weak D call: TRBD1 (5 bases). The CDR3 sequence is 14 residues long. Germline CDR1 is SGHAT and CDR2 is FQNNGV. V lost 6 bases and J 4 bases, leaving 16 bases between the germline ends. DNA for the CDR3: TGTGCCAGCAGGCCCTTAGTGCCAGGGTACGAGCAGTACTTC. This translates into CASRPLVPGYEQYF.

The J gene is TRBJ2-7, the V gene TRBV9; 8 bases fit TRBD2. CDR1 SGDLS and CDR2 YYNGEE come from the germline V gene. This CDR3 contains 17 residues. V lost 3 bases to trimming and J lost 2 bases; unmatched junction nucleotides: 13. CDR3 protein: CASSEGVIAGSTYEQYF. The CDR3 DNA reads TGTGCCAGCAGCGAGGGGGTTATAGCGGGGTCCACCTACGAGCAGTACTTC.

Of note for this clone: Other DNA variants within this sample encode the same CDR3. The rearrangement joins TRBV12-3 or TRBV12-4 to TRBJ2-5, with 7 bases identical to TRBD1. The CDR3 has 12 residues. V lost 6 bases, J lost 4 bases, and 2 bases stayed unmatched. In DNA form, the CDR3 reads TGTGCCAGCAGCTCAGGGGGAGAGACCCAGTACTTC. Translation: CASSSGGETQYF.

The chain links TRBV5-1 to TRBJ1-6; perhaps TRBD1 as D (6 bases). This CDR3 spans 14 amino acids. The germline gives CDR1 SGHRS, CDR2 YFSETQ. With 2 bases removed from V and 7 bases from J, the gap between germline ends came to 10 bases. In nucleotides, the CDR3 is TGCGCCAGCAGCTTCCAGGGGAACAATTCACCCCTCCACTTT. Its translation: CASSFQGNNSPLHF. Variable domain in full (rest from reference TRBV5-1 and TRBJ1-6): KAGVTQTPRYLIKTRGQQVTLSCSPISGHRSVSWYQQTPGQGLQFLFEYFSETQRNKGNFPGRFSGRQFSNSRSEMNVSTLELGDSALYLCASSFQGNNSPLHFGNGTRLTVT.

The chain recombines TRBV27 with TRBJ1-1; D is possibly TRBD1 (5 bases). V lost 6 bases and J lost 5, with 16 bases in between. The CDR3 is made up of 14 amino acids. CDR1 is MNHEY and CDR2 is SMNVEV in the germline V gene (reference sequence). CDR3 DNA: TGTGCCAGCAGCGGCGGGATTTGGGGGACTGAAGCTTTCTTT. Protein sequence: CASSGGIWGTEAFF.

This sequence joins TRBV6-1 and TRBJ1-2; D unresolved. This CDR3 is 13 amino acids long. Trimming took off 1 base at V and 4 bases at J, with 7 bases between the two ends. Germline CDR1 MNHNS, CDR2 SASEGT. This CDR3 is CASSEDRPYGYTF. CDR3 nucleotide sequence: TGTGCCAGCAGTGAAGACAGACCCTATGGCTACACCTTC.

This clone was observed once. V and J are TRBV7-8 and TRBJ1-2; 7 nucleotides line up with TRBD1. The V segment lost 5 bases and the J segment 7 bases; nucleotides outside the gene matches: 10. The CDR3 covers 14 residues. Germline V gene lookup returns CDR1 SGHVS and CDR2 FQNEAQ. The CDR3 loop is CASSPRTGAGGYTF. CDR3 nucleotide sequence: TGTGCCAGCAGCCCACGTACAGGGGCGGGTGGCTACACCTTC.

The rearrangement links TRBV3-1 (or the pseudogene TRBV3-2) to TRBJ1-2; 11 nucleotides line up with TRBD1. Germline V gene sequence: CDR1 LGHDT, CDR2 YNNKEL (reference sequence). Trimming removed 1 base from V and 2 bases from J; junction bases left unmatched: 0. The length of the CDR3 is 15 residues. The CDR3 reads CASSQGDRGNYGYTF. The CDR3 DNA reads TGTGCCAGCAGCCAAGGGGACAGGGGGAACTATGGCTACACCTTC.

The chain employs TRBV5-6 and TRBJ1-2; unclear D gene. CDR3 length: 14 amino acids. Germline loops: CDR1 SGHDT, CDR2 YYEEEE. V was pared by 9 bases and J by 1 base, with 16 bases between. The CDR3 DNA reads TGTGCCACTACCTTGAGGTCGATTAACTATGGCTACACCTTC. This gives the protein CATTLRSINYGYTF.

The gene calls are TRBV3-1 (or the pseudogene TRBV3-2) and TRBJ1-1; TRBD1 matches at 8 bases. CDR1 and CDR2 (germline): LGHDT, YNNKEL (reference sequence). With 5 bases clipped from V and 5 bases from J, the junction kept 7 bases outside the gene matches. This CDR3 region has 14 residues. CDR3 protein: CASSTTHRGTEAFF. CDR3 DNA: TGTGCCAGCAGCACCACGCACAGGGGGACTGAAGCTTTCTTT.

The rearrangement links TRBV13 to TRBJ2-1, with 14 bases lining up with TRBD2. Germline CDR1 is PRHDT and CDR2 is FYEKMQ (reference sequence). The CDR3 loop spans 17 amino acids. The junction had 8 bases not matched to a gene; V was cut back by 6 bases and J by 4 bases. DNA of the CDR3: TGTGCCAGCAGAAGACTAGCGGGGGGGAAGGGTTACAATGAGCAGTTCTTC. It is translated as CASRRLAGGKGYNEQFF.

This chain joins TRBV18 and TRBJ2-7; TRBD2 aligns across 7 bases. There are 12 residues in the CDR3. V shed 6 bases, J shed 4 bases, and the junction held 3 bases outside the gene matches. Germline V gives CDR1 KGHSH, CDR2 LQKENI. The CDR3 sequence: CASSPGGYEQYF. In nucleotides, the CDR3 is TGTGCCAGCTCGCCCGGGGGGTACGAGCAGTACTTC.

The rearrangement joins TRBV19 to TRBJ1-5; D gene uncertain. Trimming stripped 1 base from V and 0 bases from J, with 10 bases between. The germline CDR1 and CDR2 sequences are LNHDA and SQIVND (reference sequence). The CDR3 spans 16 residues. CDR3 in DNA: TGTGCCAGTAGTATAGGGGTAGACTATAGCAATCAGCCCCAGCATTTT. Translating gives CASSIGVDYSNQPQHF. Combining the CDR3 with reference TRBV19 and TRBJ1-5 gives the whole variable domain DGGITQSPKYLFRKEGQNVTLSCEQNLNHDAMYWYRQDPGQGLRLIYYSQIVNDFQKGDIAEGYSVSREKKESFPLTVTSAQKNPTAFYLCASSIGVDYSNQPQHFGDGTRLSIL.

The rearrangement links TRBV3-1 (or the pseudogene TRBV3-2) to TRBJ1-1; D perhaps matches TRBD1 (5 bases). Germline-derived CDR1 and CDR2 are LGHDT and YNNKEL (reference sequence). The CDR3 covers 17 residues. Between the trimmed V and J ends, which lost 1 base and 0 bases, there was a span of 15 bases. The CDR3 sequence: CASSQGKRDPMNTEAFF. CDR3 bases: TGTGCCAGCAGCCAAGGGAAGCGGGACCCTATGAACACTGAAGCTTTCTTT.

V usage is TRBV24-1 and J usage is TRBJ1-1; the D gene is possibly TRBD1 (6 bases). V was trimmed by 6 bases and J by 3 bases, leaving 13 bases between them. The CDR3 length is 14 residues. Germline CDR1 reads KGHDR; CDR2 reads SFDVKD. CDR3 DNA: TGTGCCACCAGTTCACAGGGAGTGGACACTGAAGCTTTCTTT. Its translation is CATSSQGVDTEAFF.

This clone was observed a few times. The V and J genes are TRBV9 and TRBJ1-3; a possible D gene is TRBD1 (5 bases). Germline values: CDR1 SGDLS, CDR2 YYNGEE. CDR3 length equals 14 residues. Deletions cut 0 bases from V and 3 bases from J, with 7 bases between. DNA of the CDR3: TGTGCCAGCAGCGTAGTAGGGGATGGAAACACCATATATTTT. Its translation is CASSVVGDGNTIYF.

This clone has only a few counts. Other DNA sequences within the sample encode an identical CDR3. The chain combines TRBV19 with TRBJ1-1, with 8 bases matching TRBD1. V lost 4 bases and J lost 4; bases outside the gene matches: 2. From germline, CDR1 is LNHDA and CDR2 SQIVND (reference sequence). This CDR3 region has 13 residues. The CDR3 DNA is TGTGCCAGTAGTAATACAGGGGGCACTGAAGCTTTCTTT. The encoded protein is CASSNTGGTEAFF.